Below are 4 T cell receptor beta chains sequenced from a single sample in a study of blood T cell repertoires in COVID-19. Here immunoSEQ multiplex PCR was the method, and the copy in TCRdb shows in-frame clones only, minus some. Of over 200,000 clones listed, 89% are singletons. Sequencing was carried out using PBMCs or T cells enriched from blood (not recorded which). The receptors were gathered from a woman aged 25 to 39 with acute COVID-19.

As concerns this clone: Other DNA variants within this sample encode the same CDR3. The chain is built from TRBV19 and TRBJ1-5, with no clear D. In germline, CDR1 is LNHDA, CDR2 SQIVND (reference sequence). V lost 1 base and J lost 5, with 6 bases in between. The CDR3 covers 13 residues. The CDR3 sequence is CASSIGGDQPQHF. In nucleotides, the CDR3 is TGTGCCAGTAGTATAGGGGGAGATCAGCCCCAGCATTTT.

This rearrangement joins TRBV19 to TRBJ2-5, with TRBD1 matching over 10 bases. CDR1 and CDR2 from the germline V gene are LNHDA and SQIVND (reference sequence). The CDR3 extends over 16 amino acids. V shed 7 bases, J shed 5 bases, and the junction held 13 bases outside the gene matches. This CDR3 is CASTAGQGRVWETQYF. Written as DNA, the CDR3 is TGTGCCAGTACCGCGGGACAGGGGAGGGTCTGGGAGACCCAGTACTTC.

The rearrangement joins TRBV27 to TRBJ1-5, with D tentatively TRBD1 (6 bases). This CDR3 spans 14 amino acids. With 2 bases removed from V and 5 bases from J, the gap between germline ends came to 10 bases. The germline CDR1 and CDR2 sequences are MNHEY and SMNVEV (reference sequence). The CDR3 DNA sequence: TGTGCCAGCAGTTTAGTAGGGGGTGATCAGCCCCAGCATTTT. Protein sequence: CASSLVGGDQPQHF.

This clone has at least ten counts. The chain has TRBV18 and TRBJ2-6; unclear D gene. Germline loops: CDR1 KGHSH, CDR2 LQKENI. Trimming stripped 2 bases from V and 0 bases from J, with 8 bases between. The CDR3 spans 16 residues. The CDR3: CASSPIIGSGANVLTF. The CDR3 region has the DNA TGTGCCAGCTCACCAATAATCGGCTCTGGGGCCAACGTCCTGACTTTC.